These 24 T cell receptor beta chains were all obtained from the same sample, sequenced in a study of OX40 agonist ivuxolimab in advanced cancers. Using immunoSEQ multiplex PCR, the repertoire was profiled, and TCRdb retains in-frame clones only, with some absent. The repertoire holds about 36,000 clones, approximately 90% seen once, with roughly 3.9% in the top ten. The specimen comprised CD4+ or CD8+ T cells sorted from blood, sampled in a trial of the OX40 agonist ivuxolimab. The receptors were sampled from an adult with an advanced solid tumor such as melanoma, head and neck, liver or kidney cancer.

The CDR3 bases are TGTGCCAGCAATCAGGGGGCCCAGTACTTC. Residues: CASNQGAQYF. The chain joins TRBV2 to TRBJ2-5, with 7 bases identical to TRBD1. Germline-derived CDR1 and CDR2 are SNHLY and FYNNEI. V was pared by 7 bases and J by 9 bases, with 2 bases of the junction left unmatched. The CDR3 has 10 residues.

The gene calls are TRBV5-1 and TRBJ2-7; D not resolved. The V gene's germline CDR1 is SGHRS and CDR2 YFSETQ. Trimming shortened V by 4 bases and J by 3 bases, and 5 bases separated the two germline ends. This CDR3 spans 11 amino acids. CDR3 DNA: TGCGCCAGCAGCAAAAGCTACGAGCAGTACTTC. It codes for CASSKSYEQYF.

This rearrangement joins TRBV5-1 to TRBJ1-1; D gene uncertain. Germline values: CDR1 SGHRS, CDR2 YFSETQ. Trimming shortened V by 4 bases and J by 3 bases, and 13 bases separated the two germline ends. The CDR3 covers 14 residues. Here the CDR3 DNA reads TGCGCCAGCAGCCTAACAGAAGAGGACACTGAAGCTTTCTTT. Residues: CASSLTEEDTEAFF. The full variable domain, completed using reference TRBV5-1 and TRBJ1-1, is KAGVTQTPRYLIKTRGQQVTLSCSPISGHRSVSWYQQTPGQGLQFLFEYFSETQRNKGNFPGRFSGRQFSNSRSEMNVSTLELGDSALYLCASSLTEEDTEAFFGQGTRLTVV.

The J gene is TRBJ2-1, the V gene TRBV2; D may be TRBD1 (6 bases). The CDR3 runs to 14 residues. Trimming pared 5 bases from V and 6 bases from J, leaving 14 bases between. Germline lookup yields CDR1 SNHLY and CDR2 FYNNEI. The DNA for the CDR3 is TGTGCCAGCAGTCAAATAGGGGGTTTCAATGAGCAGTTCTTC. Amino acids: CASSQIGGFNEQFF.

The rearrangement uses TRBV7-8 and TRBJ1-1; D is unresolved. CDR1 is SGHVS, CDR2 FQNEAQ, per germline. This CDR3 region has 12 residues. With 5 bases removed from V and 4 bases from J, the gap between germline ends came to 8 bases. CDR3 in DNA: TGTGCCAGCAGCCCCACCGGCACTGAAGCTTTCTTT. Its translation is CASSPTGTEAFF.

The chain employs TRBV11-3 and TRBJ2-5, with D possibly TRBD1 on 6 matching bases. Germline lookup yields CDR1 SGHNT and CDR2 YENEEA. The CDR3 sequence is 16 residues long. V dropped 0 bases and J dropped 1 base, with 12 bases sitting between them. The CDR3 sequence: CASSLDPWGRQETQYF. The CDR3 coding sequence is TGTGCCAGCAGCTTAGACCCGTGGGGGCGCCAAGAGACCCAGTACTTC.

This clone has a single count. V usage is TRBV2 and J usage is TRBJ1-6, with a tentative D call TRBD1 (6 bases). Per germline, CDR1 SNHLY and CDR2 FYNNEI. V shed 4 bases and J shed 6 bases, with 16 bases lying between them. This CDR3 contains 16 residues. The CDR3 nucleotides read TGTGCCAGCAGTGCCCGAAGACAGGCAATTAATTCACCCCTCCACTTT. Protein sequence: CASSARRQAINSPLHF.

Only one count was recorded for this clone. The chain links TRBV5-1 to TRBJ2-5, with 7 nucleotides matching TRBD2. Germline V lookup: CDR1 SGHRS, CDR2 YFSETQ. With V trimmed by 0 bases and J by 4 bases, 6 bases remained unmatched. The CDR3 totals 15 residues. For the CDR3, the DNA is TGCGCCAGCAGCTTGGTTGCGGGGGATTTAGAGACCCAGTACTTC. The encoded protein is CASSLVAGDLETQYF.

Written as DNA, the CDR3 is TGTGCCAGCAGCGTTACAGGGGAACAGAACACTGAAGCTTTCTTT. Protein sequence: CASSVTGEQNTEAFF. The rearrangement links TRBV7-3 to TRBJ1-1; the match to TRBD1 covers 7 bases. Germline assignment: CDR1 SGHTA and CDR2 FQGTGA. Trimming at V came to 5 bases and at J to 1 base, leaving 7 bases not matched to a gene. CDR3 size: 15 residues.

The chain uses TRBV7-2 and TRBJ1-3; a possible D gene is TRBD1 (5 bases). Germline CDR1 SGHTA, CDR2 FQGNSA. Trimming took off 4 bases at V and 0 bases at J, with 10 bases between the two ends. The CDR3 is 15 residues long. The CDR3 region is CASSYDSHSGNTIYF. The CDR3 region has the DNA TGTGCCAGCAGCTATGACAGTCACTCTGGAAACACCATATATTTT. The full variable domain, in which reference TRBV7-2 and TRBJ1-3 provide the parts outside the CDR3, is GAGVSQSPSNKVTEKGKDVELRCDPISGHTALYWYRQSLGQGLEFLIYFQGNSAPDKSGLPSDRFSAERTGGSVSTLTIQRTQQEDSAVYLCASSYDSHSGNTIYFGEGSWLTVV.

The rearrangement joins TRBV2 to TRBJ2-1; TRBD2 is a possible D gene (5 bases). CDR3 length: 14 amino acids. V was clipped by 5 bases and J by 7 bases, with 15 bases between them. Germline V gene sequence: CDR1 SNHLY, CDR2 FYNNEI. The chain's CDR3 is CASSFKDYWNEQFF. CDR3 sequence (DNA): TGTGCCAGCAGTTTTAAAGACTACTGGAATGAGCAGTTCTTC.

The chain links TRBV13 to TRBJ2-2; 7 bases align to TRBD1. V lost 4 bases and J lost 1; bases outside the gene matches: 9. The germline CDR1 and CDR2 sequences are PRHDT and FYEKMQ (reference sequence). This CDR3 has 17 residues. The CDR3 DNA is TGTGCCAGCAGCTCCGAGCCCTGGACAGGGAACACCGGGGAGCTGTTTTTT. Translation: CASSSEPWTGNTGELFF.

This sequence joins TRBV7-9 and TRBJ2-3; the D is unclear. V lost 11 bases, J lost 3 bases, and 12 bases lay in between. Germline V lookup: CDR1 SEHNR, CDR2 FQNEAQ (reference sequence). The CDR3 spans 12 residues. CDR3 nucleotides: TGTGCCTCTCGTTGGGGAACAGATACGCAGTATTTT. Translation gives CASRWGTDTQYF.

The V gene is TRBV18, the J gene TRBJ1-3, with unresolved D. V lost 4 bases to trimming and J lost 0 bases, with 7 bases between them. Germline CDR1 is KGHSH and CDR2 is LQKENI. The CDR3 totals 14 residues. The CDR3: CASSHRNSGNTIYF. CDR3 DNA sequence: TGTGCCAGCTCACACCGTAACTCTGGAAACACCATATATTTT.

This sequence joins TRBV7-9 and TRBJ2-3, with D unresolved. Germline CDR1 SEHNR, CDR2 FQNEAQ (reference sequence). The CDR3 contains 9 residues. CDR3 amino acids: CAVPDTQYF. In DNA, the CDR3 is TGTGCTGTTCCAGATACGCAGTATTTT.

This chain uses TRBV5-4 with TRBJ2-7; 9 bases are a match to TRBD1. Per germline, CDR1 SGHNT and CDR2 YYREEE (reference sequence). The CDR3 consists of 14 residues. V shed 2 bases and J 3 bases; nucleotides not matched to a gene: 3. The chain's CDR3 is CASSLQGAFYEQYF. For the CDR3, the DNA is TGTGCCAGCAGCTTACAGGGGGCGTTCTACGAGCAGTACTTC.

The V and J genes are TRBV19 and TRBJ1-5, with TRBD1 matching 10 bases. CDR3 size: 14 residues. V dropped 7 bases and J dropped 4; count of bases not matched to a gene: 4. The germline gives CDR1 LNHDA, CDR2 SQIVND (reference sequence). The CDR3 region is CASNRDRGNQPQHF. CDR3 in DNA: TGTGCCAGTAACCGGGACAGGGGTAATCAGCCCCAGCATTTT.

The chain joins TRBV6-1 to TRBJ2-2; 8 bases match TRBD2. V lost 10 bases to trimming and J lost 4 bases; unmatched junction nucleotides: 11. The length of the CDR3 is 15 residues. Germline loops: CDR1 MNHNS, CDR2 SASEGT. Written as DNA, the CDR3 is TGTGCCACAGGTAGAATAGCGGGGATCACCGGGGAGCTGTTTTTT. Its translation: CATGRIAGITGELFF.

The chain carries TRBV18 and TRBJ2-5, with D possibly matching TRBD1 (6 bases). V lost 3 bases and J lost 5, with 16 bases in between. The V gene's germline CDR1 is KGHSH and CDR2 LQKENI. The CDR3 consists of 15 residues. The CDR3 is CASSPGQGHGETQYF. CDR3 sequence (DNA): TGTGCCAGCTCACCCGGCCAGGGACATGGTGAGACCCAGTACTTC.

The chain employs TRBV21-1 and TRBJ2-1. TRBV21-1 is flagged as a pseudogene. The CDR3 is 15 residues long. This CDR3 reads CASSTDGTSYNEQFF. The CDR3 DNA follows: TGTGCCAGCAGCACCGACGGGACCTCCTACAATGAGCAGTTCTTC.

The rearrangement links TRBV5-1 to TRBJ2-3, with 7 positions matching TRBD1. Germline lookup yields CDR1 SGHRS and CDR2 YFSETQ. J lost 1 base, V lost 5 bases, and 10 bases had no gene match. The CDR3 is made up of 16 amino acids. CDR3 amino acids: CASSRARDRRTDTQYF. CDR3 in DNA: TGCGCCAGCAGTCGGGCGAGGGACAGACGCACAGATACGCAGTATTTT.

V and J are TRBV2 and TRBJ2-5; D remains unclear. The J call is uncertain, as TRBJ2-7 better fits the DNA end. Germline V gives CDR1 SNHLY, CDR2 FYNNEI. There are 13 residues in the CDR3. The CDR3 sequence: CASSVSRGYEQYF. Here the CDR3 DNA reads TGTGCCAGCAGTGTTAGCAGAGGTTACGAGCAGTACTTC.

The chain carries TRBV18 and TRBJ2-2; perhaps D is TRBD1 or TRBD2 (5 bases each). This CDR3 is built from 15 residues. Trimming left V 9 bases short and J 2 bases short, with 16 bases between. Germline assignment: CDR1 KGHSH and CDR2 LQKENI. CDR3: CASRGGTVNTGELFF. The DNA for the CDR3 is TGTGCCAGTCGGGGCGGCACGGTCAACACCGGGGAGCTGTTTTTT.

This rearrangement joins TRBV2 to TRBJ2-1, with 10 bases lining up with TRBD2. Germline V CDR1 and CDR2: SNHLY, FYNNEI. There are 16 residues in the CDR3. Losses at the gene ends were 2 bases for V and 12 bases for J; bases not matched to a gene: 13. CDR3 in DNA: TGTGCCAGCAGTGAAATACGGGCTAGCGGGGGTTGGGGGCAGTTCTTC. Residues: CASSEIRASGGWGQFF.